Below, 29 T cell receptor beta chains from the same sample are listed, as sequenced in a study of cytotoxic CD8 clonotypes in ibrutinib-treated CLL. Profiled with immunoSEQ multiplex PCR; TCRdb holds only in-frame clones, not every one. The sample has roughly 130,000 clones, about four fifths seen once. Sequencing used PBMCs, obtained after 12 months of ibrutinib treatment. The receptors derive from a human donor with chronic lymphocytic leukemia.

The V call is TRBV21-1, the J call TRBJ2-5. TRBV21-1 is shown as a pseudogene. The CDR3 has 13 residues. The CDR3 reads CASRIGRQETQYF. CDR3 DNA sequence: TGTGCCAGCAGGATAGGACGCCAAGAGACCCAGTACTTC.

About this clone itself: Relative to the germline gene, one junction end is altered; a read error may explain this. The chain is built from TRBV30 and TRBJ2-1, with D perhaps TRBD1 or TRBD2 (6 bases each). The CDR3 loop spans 17 amino acids. The germline V gene encodes CDR1 GTSNPN and CDR2 SVGIG (reference sequence). This CDR3 is CAWRIPWGRDSNNEQFF. Here the CDR3 DNA reads TGTGCCTGGAGGATTCCTTGGGGGCGGGACTCCAACAATGAGCAGTTCTTC.

In regard to this clone: A junction end diverges from the germline sequence, so it may reflect a read error. V is TRBV19 and J is TRBJ1-1, with D hard to call. CDR1 is LNHDA, CDR2 SQIVND, per germline (reference sequence). The CDR3 is made up of 13 amino acids. The CDR3 DNA reads TGTACCAGTAGTATTTGGAAGAACACTGAAGCTTTCTTT. This codes for CTSSIWKNTEAFF.

V is TRBV2 and J is TRBJ1-5; D ambiguous. This CDR3 region has 15 residues. Trimming removed 7 bases from V and 1 base from J, with 14 bases in between. CDR1 is SNHLY and CDR2 is FYNNEI in the germline V gene. Written as DNA, the CDR3 is TGTGCCAGCACCTCCTTCCGTCGAAGCAATCAGCCCCAGCATTTT. Protein sequence: CASTSFRRSNQPQHF.

The V call is TRBV4-3, the J call TRBJ2-7; 7 positions match TRBD1. Germline lookup yields CDR1 LGHNA and CDR2 YSLEER. The CDR3 is 16 amino acids. The ends lost 0 bases at V and 3 bases at J; junction bases unmatched: 8. The CDR3 region has the DNA TGCGCCAGCAGCCAAGACTACAGGGGTACTTTCTACGAGCAGTACTTC. It is translated as CASSQDYRGTFYEQYF.

J is TRBJ1-4 and V is TRBV5-1, with 8 bases fitting TRBD1. This CDR3 comprises 17 residues. Germline values: CDR1 SGHRS, CDR2 YFSETQ. Losses at the gene ends were 0 bases for V and 12 bases for J; bases not matched to a gene: 16. CDR3 nucleotides: TGCGCCAGCAGCTTGGCCTATCAGGGGGCGCAAGGTGCGGAACTGTTTTTT. Translated: CASSLAYQGAQGAELFF.

This chain uses TRBV11-2 with TRBJ2-7; the D gene could be TRBD1 or TRBD2 (5 bases each). The CDR3 spans 14 residues. V lost 1 base and J lost 3, with 10 bases in between. Germline lookup yields CDR1 SGHAT and CDR2 FQNNGV. CDR3: CASSLAGGGYEQYF. The CDR3 coding sequence is TGTGCCAGCAGCTTAGCGGGTGGGGGCTACGAGCAGTACTTC.

This clone was seen more than once but under ten times. The rearrangement links TRBV30 to TRBJ1-5; 10 bases align to TRBD1. The V gene's germline CDR1 is GTSNPN and CDR2 SVGIG (reference sequence). Losses at the gene ends were 5 bases for V and 5 bases for J; bases not matched to a gene: 0. The CDR3 length is 12 residues. CDR3 nucleotides: TGTGCCTGGGGGACAGGGGATCAGCCCCAGCATTTT. Its protein is CAWGTGDQPQHF.

The gene calls are TRBV7-8 and TRBJ2-3; 10 bases align to TRBD2. Germline trimming cut 4 bases from V and 0 bases from J; bases unmatched to any gene: 4. This CDR3 spans 16 amino acids. Germline lookup yields CDR1 SGHVS and CDR2 FQNEAQ. The CDR3 is CASSSGTSVSTDTQYF. DNA for the CDR3: TGTGCCAGCAGCTCGGGGACTAGCGTTAGCACAGATACGCAGTATTTT.

The CDR3: CASSLGAGDYEQYF. CDR3 coding DNA: TGTGCCAGCAGCTTAGGAGCGGGGGATTACGAGCAGTACTTC. The chain carries TRBV11-2 and TRBJ2-7, with 8 positions matching TRBD2. Germline trimming cut 1 base from V and 4 bases from J; bases unmatched to any gene: 3. The germline V gene has CDR1 SGHAT and CDR2 FQNNGV. CDR3 length: 14 amino acids.

This rearrangement joins TRBV27 to TRBJ1-2, with D possibly TRBD1 on 6 matching bases. Between the trimmed V and J ends, which lost 4 bases and 4 bases, there was a span of 16 bases. The CDR3 has 15 residues. Germline assignment: CDR1 MNHEY and CDR2 SMNVEV (reference sequence). The CDR3 bases are TGTGCCAGCAGTTCGAGAACAGGGTACAGCTATGGCTACACCTTC. This encodes CASSSRTGYSYGYTF.

This clone was detected a few times. The chain is built from TRBV10-3 and TRBJ1-4, with 7 bases fitting TRBD1. The germline V gene has CDR1 ENHRY and CDR2 SYGVKD. V trimming: 3 bases; J trimming: 14 bases; junction bases outside the gene matches: 12. The CDR3 totals 14 residues. The CDR3 region has the DNA TGTGCCATCAGTGATACTGGAGGGGGCCGTCCGCTGTTTTTT. Its protein is CAISDTGGGRPLFF.

This chain joins TRBV18 and TRBJ1-1; D not resolved. The CDR3 runs 14 residues. The germline gives CDR1 KGHSH, CDR2 LQKENI. Trimming removed 3 bases at V and 1 base at J, with 9 bases between. This chain's CDR3 is CASSPAFPNTEAFF. CDR3 coding DNA: TGTGCCAGCTCACCGGCCTTTCCGAACACTGAAGCTTTCTTT. The whole variable domain, filled in from reference TRBV18 and TRBJ1-1, reads NAGVMQNPRHLVRRRGQEARLRCSPMKGHSHVYWYRQLPEEGLKFMVYLQKENIIDESGMPKERFSAEFPKEGPSILRIQQVVRGDSAAYFCASSPAFPNTEAFFGQGTRLTVV.

Only a few counts were recorded for this clone. The chain uses TRBV25-1 and TRBJ2-7; 10 nucleotides match TRBD2. The V gene's germline CDR1 is MGHDK and CDR2 SYGVNS. CDR3 length: 12 amino acids. V lost 5 bases to trimming and J lost 11 bases; unmatched junction nucleotides: 6. CDR3 protein: CASSYTSGREYF. CDR3 sequence (DNA): TGTGCCAGCAGTTATACCAGCGGGAGGGAGTACTTC.

The chain employs TRBV9 and TRBJ1-3, with 7 bases identical to TRBD1. CDR1 and CDR2 from the germline V gene are SGDLS and YYNGEE. V was clipped by 4 bases and J by 0 bases; unmatched bases: 7. The CDR3 spans 16 residues. The DNA of the CDR3 is TGTGCCAGCAGCCCAGGGGGGGTCGACTCTGGAAACACCATATATTTT. It translates to CASSPGGVDSGNTIYF.

The V call is TRBV7-9, the J call TRBJ2-1; D is uncertain. The CDR3 runs 12 residues. V dropped 2 bases and J dropped 6 bases, with 5 bases sitting between them. Germline CDR1 SEHNR, CDR2 FQNEAQ (reference sequence). CDR3 protein: CASSLFFNEQFF. The DNA of the CDR3 is TGTGCCAGCAGCTTATTTTTCAATGAGCAGTTCTTC.

The rearrangement links TRBV2 to TRBJ2-2; 11 nucleotides match TRBD2. Germline loops: CDR1 SNHLY, CDR2 FYNNEI. V lost 10 bases to trimming and J lost 3 bases; unmatched junction nucleotides: 7. The CDR3 extends over 15 amino acids. The CDR3 here is CAIDSGRAYTGELFF. The CDR3 DNA reads TGTGCCATCGATAGCGGGAGGGCCTACACCGGGGAGCTGTTTTTT.

The rearrangement joins TRBV2 to TRBJ1-1; D unresolved. V was cut by 6 bases and J by 10 bases, with 21 bases left in between. Germline loops: CDR1 SNHLY, CDR2 FYNNEI. The CDR3 runs to 14 residues. In DNA, the CDR3 is TGTGCCAGCAGGGGTCTCGTCTCGTCGTGGGGAGCTTTCTTT. Protein sequence: CASRGLVSSWGAFF. Combining the CDR3 with reference TRBV2 and TRBJ1-1 gives the whole variable domain EPEVTQTPSHQVTQMGQEVILRCVPISNHLYFYWYRQILGQKVEFLVSFYNNEISEKSEIFDDQFSVERPDGSNFTLKIRSTKLEDSAMYFCASRGLVSSWGAFFGQGTRLTVV.

CDR3 protein: CAWSWGNEQFF. Written as DNA, the CDR3 is TGTGCCTGGAGTTGGGGAAATGAGCAGTTCTTC. This rearrangement joins TRBV30 to TRBJ2-1; D ambiguous. Trimming cost V 2 bases and J 7 bases, with 6 bases left between them. The CDR3 is made up of 11 amino acids. Per germline, CDR1 GTSNPN and CDR2 SVGIG (reference sequence).

The V gene is TRBV27, the J gene TRBJ2-3; TRBD1 is a possible D gene (6 bases). The CDR3 length is 15 residues. CDR1 MNHEY and CDR2 SMNVEV come from the germline V gene (reference sequence). V was clipped by 0 bases and J by 2 bases, with 9 bases between them. In DNA form, the CDR3 reads TGTGCCAGCAGTTTATCAGGACAGATCACAGATACGCAGTATTTT. Its protein product is CASSLSGQITDTQYF.

In nucleotides, the CDR3 is TGTGCCAGCAGCAAAGGGGAGGGACTAGCGGGAAGACTGAACACCGGGGAGCTGTTTTTT. This translates into CASSKGEGLAGRLNTGELFF. The chain joins TRBV21-1 to TRBJ2-2; the D segment call TRBD2 is taken from the table without a DNA check. TRBV21-1 is described as a pseudogene. The CDR3 consists of 20 residues.

A note on this clone: Its ends do not fully match the called genes, so a read error is possible. The chain links TRBV28 to TRBJ2-4; a possible D gene is TRBD2 (5 bases). CDR1 MDHEN and CDR2 SYDVKM come from the germline V gene. The CDR3 is 11 amino acids. The CDR3 loop is CASNSRRASHF. The CDR3 region has the DNA TGTGCCAGCAACTCTCGGCGGGCTAGTCACTTC.

The CDR3 protein is CASSQEGVYWQQFF. CDR3 bases: TGCGCCAGCAGCCAAGAAGGGGTCTATTGGCAGCAGTTCTTC. The rearrangement links TRBV4-3 to TRBJ2-1; D might be TRBD1 (5 bases). The V gene lost 0 bases and the J gene lost 11 bases, with 14 bases spanning the gap. The CDR3 covers 14 residues. Germline V gene data show CDR1 as LGHNA and CDR2 as YSLEER.

The chain couples TRBV7-6 to TRBJ2-7; 11 nucleotides match TRBD2. Germline CDR1 and CDR2: SGHVS and FNYEAQ. V lost 0 bases, J lost 7 bases, and 8 bases stayed unmatched. The CDR3 runs to 16 residues. The CDR3 here is CASSLALAGGAGEQYF. The CDR3, as DNA: TGTGCCAGCAGCTTAGCGCTAGCGGGAGGTGCGGGGGAGCAGTACTTC.

The J gene is TRBJ2-7, the V gene TRBV5-6, with a possible D match to TRBD2 (6 bases). Germline CDR1 and CDR2: SGHDT and YYEEEE. V was trimmed by 0 bases and J by 2 bases, leaving 9 bases between them. The CDR3 has 14 amino acids. CDR3 nucleotide sequence: TGTGCCAGCAGCTTGGGCTCGGGGGCCTACGAGCAGTACTTC. It codes for CASSLGSGAYEQYF.

CDR3 residues: CASSLSGNTEAFF. CDR3 nucleotides: TGTGCCAGCAGCTTATCCGGGAACACTGAAGCTTTCTTT. The rearrangement uses TRBV11-3 and TRBJ1-1, with D uncertain. This CDR3 is built from 13 residues. CDR1 is SGHNT and CDR2 is YENEEA in the germline V gene. Trimming removed 2 bases from V and 1 base from J, with 5 bases in between.

V usage is TRBV10-1 and J usage is TRBJ2-1, with D perhaps TRBD2 (6 bases). The CDR3 has 13 amino acids. Germline CDR1 WNHNN, CDR2 SYGVQD (reference sequence). The V end lost 7 bases, the J end lost 9 bases, and 16 bases lay between the germline ends. CDR3 region: CASIVAGRSEQFF. The CDR3 DNA sequence: TGCGCCAGCATAGTGGCGGGGCGGAGTGAGCAGTTCTTC.

Comment on this clone: The identical CDR3 is also encoded by other nucleotide sequences in the sample. V gene TRBV6-6 combines with J gene TRBJ2-7, with D possibly being TRBD2 (6 bases). This CDR3 comprises 13 residues. Germline V gene sequence: CDR1 MNHNY, CDR2 SVGAGI (reference sequence). Trimming pared 5 bases from V and 0 bases from J, leaving 8 bases between. This CDR3 is CASSPGSSYEQYF. Written as DNA, the CDR3 is TGTGCCAGCAGTCCCGGGAGCTCCTACGAGCAGTACTTC.

This rearrangement joins TRBV11-3 to TRBJ2-2; D is uncertain. Trimming stripped 5 bases from V and 1 base from J, with 2 bases between. The CDR3 runs 12 residues. Germline V gene data show CDR1 as SGHNT and CDR2 as YENEEA. CDR3 sequence: CASSRNTGELFF. For the CDR3, the DNA is TGTGCCAGCAGCAGGAACACCGGGGAGCTGTTTTTT.